A single sample gave rise to the 30 T cell receptor beta chains below, sequenced in a study of vaccination effects on CD4 cells after COVID-19. Which antigens these TCRs recognize remains unknown. Only in-frame clones appear in the TCRdb table, and some are missing; sequencing was by immunoSEQ multiplex PCR. The sample yields under 40,000 clones, 70% to 85% seen once. ViraFEST expansion of antigen-specific CD4+ T cells with viral peptide pools preceded sequencing. Following a roughly ten-day culture, CD4+ T cells were purified. Participants were given two doses of BNT162b2 or mRNA-1273 vaccine. The material sequenced was CD4+ T cells from PBMCs cultured with HCoV-NL63 spike peptides, taken after COVID-19 vaccination. The receptors shown here come from a human donor who received a COVID-19 vaccine. Some clones in this sample may be carry-over from other donors' samples.

The rearrangement joins TRBV10-3 to TRBJ1-5, with TRBD1 matching over 9 bases. Germline values: CDR1 ENHRY, CDR2 SYGVKD. J was trimmed by 3 bases and V by 6 bases; bases with no gene match: 9. The CDR3 is made up of 16 amino acids. The DNA of the CDR3 is TGTGCCATCAGCCCCGGGACAGGGACCTCCAATCAGCCCCAGCATTTT. It encodes CAISPGTGTSNQPQHF.

The chain uses TRBV20-1 and TRBJ1-6; no firm D call. Germline V gene data show CDR1 as DFQATT and CDR2 as SNEGSKA (reference sequence). The CDR3 consists of 15 residues. V lost 3 bases and J 6 bases, leaving 15 bases between the germline ends. The CDR3 nucleotides read TGCAGTGCTAGTCCCCCCTGGCAGCTTAATTCACCCCTCCACTTT. It specifies CSASPPWQLNSPLHF.

The chain combines TRBV28 with TRBJ2-6, with 11 positions matching TRBD1. J gave up 1 base and V 11 bases, and 4 bases lay outside the gene matches. Per germline, CDR1 MDHEN and CDR2 SYDVKM. The CDR3 is 15 amino acids. The CDR3 sequence is CAGGTGGSGANVLTF. In DNA, the CDR3 is TGTGCCGGCGGGACAGGGGGTTCTGGGGCCAACGTCCTGACTTTC.

The J gene is TRBJ1-4, the V gene TRBV6-6; 7 bases are a match to TRBD1. Germline-derived CDR1 and CDR2 are MNHNY and SVGAGI (reference sequence). Trimming took 7 bases from V and 12 from J; bases not matched to a gene: 5. CDR3 size: 11 residues. The CDR3 loop reads CASTDRRQLFF. CDR3 nucleotide sequence: TGTGCCAGCACGGACAGGAGGCAACTGTTTTTT.

As concerns this clone: The sample carries other DNA sequences with the same CDR3. J is TRBJ2-5 and V is TRBV4-2, with 7 bases fitting TRBD2. CDR3 length: 15 residues. Unmatched junction bases numbered 2, after V lost 0 bases and J lost 1 base. Germline lookup yields CDR1 LGHNA and CDR2 YNFKEQ. CDR3 nucleotides: TGTGCCAGCAGCCAAGATGGGAGGGTCCAAGAGACCCAGTACTTC. It translates to CASSQDGRVQETQYF.

This clone was picked up a small number of times. The chain is built from TRBV28 and TRBJ2-7, with 7 nucleotides matching TRBD1. In germline, CDR1 is MDHEN, CDR2 SYDVKM. This CDR3 region has 13 residues. V shed 7 bases and J 2 bases; nucleotides not matched to a gene: 5. The DNA for the CDR3 is TGTGCCAGCACAGGGGGAGCGACCTACGAGCAGTACGTC. As protein: CASTGGATYEQYV.

V is TRBV7-2 and J is TRBJ1-1, with 9 bases identical to TRBD1. CDR3 length: 13 residues. The V gene end was trimmed by 4 bases and the J gene end by 6 bases; junction bases not matched to a gene: 3. Germline V lookup: CDR1 SGHTA, CDR2 FQGNSA. CDR3 residues: CASSWDRVAEAFF. CDR3 in DNA: TGTGCCAGCAGCTGGGACAGGGTGGCTGAAGCTTTCTTT.

V is TRBV6-4 and J is TRBJ2-7, with a weak D call TRBD2 (5 bases). The CDR3 sequence is 16 residues long. Trimming left V 9 bases short and J 0 bases short, with 21 bases between. Germline V gene sequence: CDR1 MRHNA, CDR2 SNTAGT. CDR3 region: CARPRAWSTSSYEQYV. The CDR3 DNA follows: TGTGCCAGACCAAGGGCGTGGAGCACTAGCTCCTACGAGCAGTACGTC.

This clone showed up just once. V and J are TRBV29-1 and TRBJ2-1; 9 bases map to TRBD2. The CDR3 consists of 12 residues. CDR1 and CDR2 (germline): SQVTM, ANQGSEA. Unmatched junction bases numbered 5, after V lost 3 bases and J lost 11 bases. The CDR3 region is CSVDGSGGQQFF. CDR3 sequence (DNA): TGCAGCGTTGACGGTAGCGGGGGTCAGCAGTTCTTC.

The chain carries TRBV6-5 and TRBJ1-1; D gene unclear. The CDR3 spans 13 residues. V was clipped by 8 bases and J by 5 bases, with 15 bases between them. Germline assignment: CDR1 MNHEY and CDR2 SVGAGI. CDR3 sequence reads: CASGEGGRTEAFF. In nucleotides, the CDR3 is TGTGCCAGCGGGGAGGGAGGGCGAACTGAAGCTTTCTTT.

This chain joins TRBV6-5 and TRBJ1-4; the D is unclear. The CDR3 length is 15 residues. Germline-derived CDR1 and CDR2 are MNHEY and SVGAGI. Trimming stripped 2 bases from V and 4 bases from J, with 11 bases between. The DNA of the CDR3 is TGTGCCAGCAGTTACCGGTCAGTCCATAATGAAAAACTGTTTTTT. It encodes CASSYRSVHNEKLFF.

The J gene is TRBJ2-7, the V gene TRBV24-1; 7 nucleotides match TRBD1. The CDR3 is made up of 17 amino acids. Per the germline V gene, CDR1 is KGHDR and CDR2 is SFDVKD. The J segment lost 8 bases and the V segment lost 5 bases, leaving 20 bases of the junction unmatched. In DNA, the CDR3 is TGTGCCACCAGTGGTGCTCACCCACTGAGACAGGGCGGGCAGCAGTACGTC. This sequence encodes CATSGAHPLRQGGQQYV.

J is TRBJ2-4 and V is TRBV15; D might be TRBD2 (5 bases). The CDR3 extends over 14 amino acids. Trimming removed 6 bases from V and 0 bases from J, with 9 bases in between. Germline lookup yields CDR1 LNHNV and CDR2 YYDKDF (reference sequence). CDR3 protein: CATSEGVAKNIQYF. CDR3 coding DNA: TGTGCCACCAGTGAGGGAGTAGCCAAAAACATTCAGTACTTC.

This clone has just a few counts. The chain is built from TRBV3-1 (or the pseudogene TRBV3-2) and TRBJ1-5; maybe TRBD1 (5 bases). This CDR3 has 13 amino acids. V dropped 4 bases and J dropped 3 bases, with 7 bases sitting between them. CDR1 is LGHDT, CDR2 YNNKEL, per germline (reference sequence). The CDR3 DNA reads as TGTGCCAGCAGCCCAGGGTACAATCAGCCCCAGCATTTT. This gives the protein CASSPGYNQPQHF.

The rearrangement uses TRBV7-2 and TRBJ1-2; tentatively, D is TRBD1 (6 bases). Trimming left V 8 bases short and J 8 bases short, with 18 bases between. CDR1 SGHTA and CDR2 FQGNSA come from the germline V gene. The CDR3 length is 13 residues. CDR3 in DNA: TGTGCCAGCGGGGGCAGATCGGGGGGAGGCTACACCTTC. Amino acids: CASGGRSGGGYTF.

The CDR3 DNA sequence: TGCGCCAGCAGCCACATTACCCGGGACATGGGGAATGAGCAGTTCTTC. Translating gives CASSHITRDMGNEQFF. This chain joins TRBV4-3 and TRBJ2-1, with TRBD1 as a possible D gene (6 bases). The CDR3 runs to 16 residues. Trimming took 3 bases from V and 7 from J, leaving 19 bases between them. Germline V gene lookup returns CDR1 LGHNA and CDR2 YSLEER.

The chain links TRBV5-4 to TRBJ2-1; maybe TRBD2 (6 bases). The CDR3 spans 15 residues. Trimming cost V 3 bases and J 4 bases, with 14 bases left between them. Germline V gene data show CDR1 as SGHNT and CDR2 as YYREEE (reference sequence). The CDR3 coding sequence is TGTGCCAGCAGCTCCGGGACTCCAAATTACAATGAGCAGTTCTTC. This codes for CASSSGTPNYNEQFF. Using reference TRBV5-4 and TRBJ2-1 for the parts outside the CDR3, the full variable domain is ETGVTQSPTHLIKTRGQQVTLRCSSQSGHNTVSWYQQALGQGPQFIFQYYREEENGRGNFPPRFSGLQFPNYSSELNVNALELDDSALYLCASSSGTPNYNEQFFGPGTRLTVL.

This clone was observed a few times. The chain links TRBV7-3 to TRBJ2-1, with D perhaps given as TRBD1 or TRBD2 (6 bases each). Germline V gives CDR1 SGHTA, CDR2 FQGTGA. The ends were cut back, 0 bases at V and 0 bases at J, with 9 bases in the middle. The CDR3 runs to 16 residues. DNA of the CDR3: TGTGCCAGCAGCTTAACGGGGGGCAGCTCCTACAATGAGCAGTTCTTC. It yields the protein CASSLTGGSSYNEQFF.

A few counts support this clone. The V gene is TRBV7-8, the J gene TRBJ1-4; possible D gene TRBD1, 5 bases. Germline loops: CDR1 SGHVS, CDR2 FQNEAQ. Between the trimmed V and J ends, which lost 3 bases and 5 bases, there was a span of 13 bases. This CDR3 region has 15 residues. The DNA of the CDR3 is TGTGCCAGCAGCTTGGACCAGGGCCGAAATGAAAAACTGTTTTTT. It codes for CASSLDQGRNEKLFF. Together with reference TRBV7-8 and TRBJ1-4, the CDR3 gives the full variable domain: GAGVSQSPRYKVAKRGQDVALRCDPISGHVSLFWYQQALGQGPEFLTYFQNEAQLDKSGLPSDRFFAERPEGSVSTLKIQRTQQEDSAVYLCASSLDQGRNEKLFFGSGTQLSVL.

The chain is built from TRBV5-4 and TRBJ1-3, with 8 bases lining up with TRBD1. The CDR3 length is 14 residues. Germline CDR1 SGHNT, CDR2 YYREEE (reference sequence). After removal of 2 bases from V and 4 bases from J, the junction contained 2 bases not matched to a gene. CDR3 amino acids: CASSLPGGGNTIYF. The CDR3 DNA reads as TGTGCCAGCAGCTTACCAGGGGGCGGAAACACCATATATTTT.

This clone was seen just once. The chain has TRBV24-1 and TRBJ2-1, with D perhaps TRBD2 (5 bases). V was clipped by 9 bases and J by 6 bases, with 17 bases between them. This CDR3 spans 14 amino acids. Germline loops: CDR1 KGHDR, CDR2 SFDVKD. Here the CDR3 reads CATRAASGINEQFF. For the CDR3, the DNA is TGTGCCACCCGCGCGGCGTCGGGGATCAATGAGCAGTTCTTC.

The V call is TRBV2, the J call TRBJ1-5; 8 bases are a match to TRBD1. The CDR3 runs 17 residues. The V and J ends lost 0 bases and 1 base, in that order; junction bases with no gene match: 5. CDR1 is SNHLY and CDR2 is FYNNEI in the germline V gene. The CDR3: CASSEAIRTGSNQPQHF. The DNA of the CDR3 is TGTGCCAGCAGTGAAGCGATTCGGACAGGGAGCAATCAGCCCCAGCATTTT.

The rearrangement uses TRBV2 and TRBJ1-5; tentatively, D is TRBD1 (5 bases). Per germline, CDR1 SNHLY and CDR2 FYNNEI. This CDR3 region has 13 residues. V was pared by 8 bases and J by 5 bases, with 13 bases between. CDR3 DNA: TGTGCCAGCGGGGGTCAGAGAGATCAGCCCCAGCATTTT. Its translation: CASGGQRDQPQHF.

This clone was counted once. The gene calls are TRBV5-1 and TRBJ1-2; tentatively, D is TRBD1 (5 bases). Per germline, CDR1 SGHRS and CDR2 YFSETQ. Trimming shortened V by 0 bases and J by 6 bases, and 15 bases separated the two germline ends. This CDR3 has 15 residues. CDR3 DNA: TGCGCCAGCAGCTTGGGCGCAATAGGGGCACATGGCTACACCTTC. As protein: CASSLGAIGAHGYTF.

This clone was seen a few times. V is TRBV4-1 and J is TRBJ1-5; D may be TRBD1 (6 bases). Germline V gene sequence: CDR1 MGHRA, CDR2 YSYEKL. The V end lost 2 bases, the J end lost 3 bases, and 11 bases lay between the germline ends. The CDR3 loop spans 15 amino acids. The CDR3 reads CASSQRTAANQPQHF. For the CDR3, the DNA is TGCGCCAGCAGCCAAAGGACAGCCGCCAATCAGCCCCAGCATTTT.

This clone was seen a few times. This chain uses TRBV19 with TRBJ1-3; 7 nucleotides match TRBD1. Germline CDR1 and CDR2: LNHDA and SQIVND (reference sequence). Germline trimming cut 4 bases from V and 0 bases from J; bases unmatched to any gene: 3. The CDR3 has 15 amino acids. The DNA of the CDR3 is TGTGCCAGTAGTACAACAGGGGCCTCTGGAAACACCATATATTTT. Residues: CASSTTGASGNTIYF.

This clone was seen a handful of times. The chain joins TRBV3-1 (or the pseudogene TRBV3-2) to TRBJ1-2; D is unclear. Trimming cost V 1 base and J 8 bases, with 11 bases left between them. CDR3 length: 13 amino acids. Germline CDR1 and CDR2: LGHDT and YNNKEL (reference sequence). The CDR3 loop is CASSQGPTGGYTF. CDR3 DNA sequence: TGTGCCAGCAGCCAAGGGCCGACGGGGGGCTACACCTTC.

This clone has just one count. The chain joins TRBV4-1 to TRBJ1-5, with no clear D. The V and J ends lost 1 base and 0 bases respectively, with 10 bases between them. Per germline, CDR1 MGHRA and CDR2 YSYEKL. This CDR3 region has 16 residues. CDR3 sequence reads: CASSQVWSDSNQPQHF. For the CDR3, the DNA is TGCGCCAGCAGCCAAGTTTGGAGTGATAGCAATCAGCCCCAGCATTTT.

The chain joins TRBV23-1 to TRBJ1-6; a possible D gene is TRBD1 (5 bases). TRBV23-1 is filed as an ORF, its function uncertain. The CDR3 contains 17 residues. The ends were cut back, 0 bases at V and 2 bases at J, with 11 bases in the middle. The CDR3 DNA follows: TGCGCCAGCAGTCAATCAAGGGGCGGACCCTATAATTCACCCCTCCACTTT. It yields the protein CASSQSRGGPYNSPLHF.

The CDR3 sequence is CASSQQGGGTEAFF. The DNA for the CDR3 is TGTGCCAGCAGCCAACAGGGTGGGGGCACTGAAGCTTTCTTT. The rearrangement uses TRBV7-9 and TRBJ1-1, with D perhaps TRBD1 (6 bases). Germline V gene data show CDR1 as SEHNR and CDR2 as FQNEAQ (reference sequence). This CDR3 has 14 residues. V shed 5 bases and J shed 4 bases, with 14 bases lying between them.